Presented here are 5 T cell receptor beta chains from one specimen sequenced in a study of cytomegalovirus exposure and HLA in healthy donors. The primer mix had 60 Vbeta and 13 Jbeta primers. Sequencing used immunoSEQ multiplex PCR; TCRdb keeps in-frame clones, though not all of them. The data contain under 300,000 clones, roughly 91% of them singletons. Sequenced material: PBMCs. Receptors were obtained from a girl aged 2 to 10 in good health and CMV-seronegative.

The chain combines TRBV19 with TRBJ2-4; 7 bases agree with TRBD2. Germline assignment: CDR1 LNHDA and CDR2 SQIVND (reference sequence). J lost 8 bases, V lost 5 bases, and 6 bases had no gene match. The CDR3 extends over 13 amino acids. CDR3 sequence: CASSLGEGYIQYF. The CDR3 DNA sequence: TGTGCCAGTAGTTTGGGGGAGGGGTACATTCAGTACTTC.

This chain links TRBV27 with TRBJ2-7, with D maybe TRBD1 (6 bases). Trimming cost V 6 bases and J 3 bases, with 24 bases left between them. Germline V gene lookup returns CDR1 MNHEY and CDR2 SMNVEV (reference sequence). The CDR3 has 17 residues. The CDR3 DNA reads as TGTGCCAGCAGACCCCTTCTAGGGACACAGGACGACTACGAGCAGTACTTC. Translation: CASRPLLGTQDDYEQYF.

This sequence joins TRBV5-6 and TRBJ2-7; TRBD2 matches 8 bases. The junction had 12 bases not matched to a gene; V was cut back by 4 bases and J by 6 bases. From germline, CDR1 is SGHDT and CDR2 YYEEEE. CDR3 length equals 15 residues. This CDR3 is CASSIRLAGWFEQYF. The CDR3 DNA reads as TGTGCCAGCAGCATCAGGTTAGCGGGGTGGTTCGAGCAGTACTTC. The entire variable domain, with the rest obtained from reference TRBV5-6 and TRBJ2-7, is as follows: DAGVTQSPTHLIKTRGQQVTLRCSPKSGHDTVSWYQQALGQGPQFIFQYYEEEERQRGNFPDRFSGHQFPNYSSELNVNALLLGDSALYLCASSIRLAGWFEQYFGPGTRLTVT.

This clone was observed a single time. The chain uses TRBV10-1 and TRBJ2-7; 9 bases align to TRBD1. The CDR3 totals 17 residues. V lost 0 bases and J lost 6; bases outside the gene matches: 12. The germline V gene encodes CDR1 WNHNN and CDR2 SYGVQD (reference sequence). In DNA form, the CDR3 reads TGCGCCAGCAGTGAGTCACAGGGGGCGACTCCCGGAGGCGAGCAGTACTTC. Amino acids: CASSESQGATPGGEQYF.

This chain links TRBV2 with TRBJ2-7, with TRBD2 as a possible D gene (5 bases). V was pared by 6 bases and J by 12 bases, with 18 bases between. Germline CDR1 SNHLY, CDR2 FYNNEI. The CDR3 spans 12 residues. In DNA, the CDR3 is TGTGCCAGCAGGGAGGACCGTTCGGTAGGGTACTTC. Its translation: CASREDRSVGYF.